This TCR beta chain derives from a study of blood T cell repertoires in COVID-19. As originally analysed: Reference gene primer amplification in the assay estimated nucleated cell counts. The repertoire was sequenced with immunoSEQ multiplex PCR; TCRdb's copy has only in-frame clones and lacks some. The V and J calls and clone size come from that table; D and trimming were worked out from the DNA. The table includes a few hundred thousand clones, 70% to 90% detected once. The CDR3 has 15 residues. Trimming at V came to 4 bases and at J to 11 bases, leaving 12 bases not matched to a gene. Germline lookup yields CDR1 SGHDT and CDR2 YYEEEE.

The receptor was derived from a man in his forties with acute or convalescent COVID-19. The V gene is TRBV5-6, the J gene TRBJ1-4; 9 nucleotides agree with TRBD1. The sequencing sample was made of peripheral blood. This CDR3 is CASSMDRGHSGKLFF. DNA for the CDR3: TGTGCCAGCAGCATGGACAGGGGCCATTCAGGGAAACTGTTTTTT. The variable domain in full, completed from reference TRBV5-6 and TRBJ1-4, reads DAGVTQSPTHLIKTRGQQVTLRCSPKSGHDTVSWYQQALGQGPQFIFQYYEEEERQRGNFPDRFSGHQFPNYSSELNVNALLLGDSALYLCASSMDRGHSGKLFFGSGTQLSVL.